The 14 T cell receptor beta chains in this list originate from one sample, sequenced in a study of T cells in Graves' hyperthyroidism and ophthalmopathy. TCR beta CDR3 regions were amplified from RNA. The primer set for the first-round RT-PCR of the TCR CDR3 was HTBI. TCRdb processed the multiplex PCR reads anew with MiXCR; each CDR3 protein has one entry. The data contain a few hundred thousand distinct CDR3 sequences, approximately 13% of them singletons. The sample was blood. Receptor source: a woman aged 40 to 50 with Graves' ophthalmopathy.

The rearrangement joins TRBV4-1 to TRBJ1-1; 8 bases match TRBD1. Germline CDR1 reads MGHRA; CDR2 reads YSYEKL. The CDR3 totals 15 residues. V was pared by 4 bases and J by 4 bases, with 8 bases of the junction left unmatched. The chain's CDR3 is CASSLKATGATEAFF. CDR3 DNA sequence: TGCGCCAGCAGCCTAAAGGCGACAGGGGCCACTGAAGCTTTCTTT.

This clonotype came up many times. The chain carries TRBV19 and TRBJ1-5, with 7 bases that match TRBD1. The CDR3 spans 17 residues. Germline trimming cut 1 base from V and 2 bases from J; bases unmatched to any gene: 8. Germline-derived CDR1 and CDR2 are LNHDA and SQIVND (reference sequence). Here the CDR3 reads CASSIARDSRGNQPQHF. In DNA form, the CDR3 reads TGTGCCAGTAGTATAGCCCGGGACAGCAGAGGCAATCAGCCCCAGCATTTT.

The rearrangement joins TRBV5-1 to TRBJ2-2, with TRBD1 matching over 10 bases. The V gene end was trimmed by 4 bases and the J gene end by 2 bases; junction bases not matched to a gene: 8. The germline V gene has CDR1 SGHRS and CDR2 YFSETQ. The length of the CDR3 is 17 residues. CDR3 sequence (DNA): TGCGCCAGCAGCCCCGGGGACAGGGGTCTTAACACCGGGGAGCTGTTTTTT. This gives the protein CASSPGDRGLNTGELFF.

The sample holds one count of this clonotype. The gene calls are TRBV19 and TRBJ2-1, with D unresolved. Per the germline V gene, CDR1 is LNHDA and CDR2 is SQIVND (reference sequence). V was cut by 3 bases and J by 10 bases, with 25 bases left in between. The CDR3 totals 17 residues. The chain's CDR3 is CASSIIRTSLRGGEQFF. The CDR3 DNA is TGTGCCAGTAGTATTATTCGGACCAGTTTACGAGGTGGCGAGCAGTTCTTC.

V is TRBV9 and J is TRBJ2-2; D unresolved. The CDR3 spans 14 residues. Germline assignment: CDR1 SGDLS and CDR2 YYNGEE. V was pared by 2 bases and J by 5 bases, with 10 bases between. This CDR3 reads CASSVGQKTGELFF. CDR3 DNA sequence: TGTGCCAGCAGCGTCGGGCAGAAAACCGGGGAGCTGTTTTTT. Using reference TRBV9 and TRBJ2-2 for the parts outside the CDR3, the full variable domain is DSGVTQTPKHLITATGQRVTLRCSPRSGDLSVYWYQQSLDQGLQFLIQYYNGEERAKGNILERFSAQQFPDLHSELNLSSLELGDSALYFCASSVGQKTGELFFGEGSRLTVL.

The chain joins TRBV12-3 or TRBV12-4 to TRBJ1-1; 7 bases line up with TRBD1. This CDR3 region has 15 residues. J lost 3 bases, V lost 7 bases, and 11 bases had no gene match. For the CDR3, the DNA is TGTGCCAGCACCAAAGAGACAGGGTGGGACACTGAAGCTTTCTTT. This gives the protein CASTKETGWDTEAFF.

This chain joins TRBV18 and TRBJ1-2; 8 positions match TRBD1. The CDR3 contains 17 residues. J lost 2 bases, V lost 2 bases, and 10 bases had no gene match. The V gene's germline CDR1 is KGHSH and CDR2 LQKENI. The CDR3 spells CASSPTQGAWGNYGYTF. DNA for the CDR3: TGTGCCAGCTCACCAACCCAGGGGGCATGGGGCAACTATGGCTACACCTTC.

This chain joins TRBV20-1 and TRBJ1-2; D unresolved. V was shortened by 3 bases and J by 4 bases, with 12 bases between the two germline ends. The germline gives CDR1 DFQATT, CDR2 SNEGSKA (reference sequence). CDR3 length: 13 residues. Written as DNA, the CDR3 is TGCAGTGCTAGGCCCCCGGGCCTCTATGGCTACACCTTC. Amino acids: CSARPPGLYGYTF.

This clonotype was counted between two and nine times. V is TRBV6-4 and J is TRBJ2-1, with 10 bases matching TRBD2. CDR1 MRHNA and CDR2 SNTAGT come from the germline V gene. CDR3 size: 16 residues. J lost 4 bases, V lost 3 bases, and 6 bases had no gene match. As DNA, the CDR3 is TGTGCCAGCAGTGAAACAGGACTAGCGGCTTACAATGAGCAGTTCTTC. Translating gives CASSETGLAAYNEQFF.

This clonotype came up a few times. The chain uses TRBV3-1 and TRBJ1-6; the match to TRBD1 covers 8 bases. The V and J ends lost 4 bases and 7 bases, in that order; junction bases with no gene match: 9. Germline V CDR1 and CDR2: LGHDT, YNNKEL (reference sequence). The CDR3 consists of 16 residues. CDR3 in DNA: TGTGCCAGCAGCCCATCGGACAGGGCGGAAAATTCACCCCTCCACTTT. Translating it yields CASSPSDRAENSPLHF.

The chain combines TRBV15 with TRBJ1-2; D not certain. CDR3 length equals 14 residues. Germline V gene lookup returns CDR1 LNHNV and CDR2 YYDKDF (reference sequence). V lost 0 bases and J 7 bases, leaving 12 bases between the germline ends. CDR3 DNA sequence: TGTGCCACCAGCAGAGATTCGGCGGGGAGTGGCTACACCTTC. Translating it yields CATSRDSAGSGYTF. Supplemented by reference TRBV15 and TRBJ1-2, the full variable domain reads DAMVIQNPRYQVTQFGKPVTLSCSQTLNHNVMYWYQQKSSQAPKLLFHYYDKDFNNEADTPDNFQSRRPNTSFCFLDIRSPGLGDTAMYLCATSRDSAGSGYTFGSGTRLTVV.

This clonotype was found many times. The chain combines TRBV19 with TRBJ2-1; a weak D match, TRBD1 (6 bases). The CDR3 is 14 residues long. Germline-derived CDR1 and CDR2 are LNHDA and SQIVND (reference sequence). V lost 4 bases and J 4 bases, leaving 11 bases between the germline ends. CDR3 amino acids: CASSTGALYNEQFF. DNA of the CDR3: TGTGCCAGTAGTACAGGGGCCCTGTACAATGAGCAGTTCTTC.

The CDR3 DNA reads as TGTGCCAGCAGTCCAGCAGGGGCAGCAGGGGCCAACGTCCTGACTTTC. It encodes CASSPAGAAGANVLTF. This chain links TRBV27 with TRBJ2-6, with D possibly TRBD1 on 6 matching bases. Between the trimmed V and J ends, which lost 5 bases and 4 bases, there was a span of 15 bases. Per the germline V gene, CDR1 is MNHEY and CDR2 is SMNVEV (reference sequence). The CDR3 length is 16 residues.

The chain combines TRBV20-1 with TRBJ2-3; no clear D gene. Germline V gene lookup returns CDR1 DFQATT and CDR2 SNEGSKA (reference sequence). The CDR3 loop spans 16 amino acids. The V and J ends lost 4 bases and 0 bases respectively, with 17 bases between them. The CDR3 region has the DNA TGCAGTGCTACCTCTCGGGCTAGGGATAGCACAGATACGCAGTATTTT. It translates to CSATSRARDSTDTQYF.